This T cell receptor (beta chain) is from a study of human CD8 memory T cell subsets. Germline V gene sequence: CDR1 PRHDT, CDR2 FYEKMQ (reference sequence). The CDR3 is 14 residues long. This clonotype is labeled medium-sized (0.01 to 0.1%) based on frequency. TCR beta libraries were made by UMI-labeled 5' RACE. TCRdb reprocessed the 5' RACE reads and reports one entry per CDR3 protein, with no DNA. Recorded for this sample: some 7,000 distinct CDR3 sequences. The sequence was obtained from a human donor in good health. The source material was CD8+ T cells from PBMCs. V usage is TRBV13 and J usage is TRBJ1-2; TCRdb lists TRBD1, though no DNA is available to test this call. Here the CDR3 reads CASSLSDSPWSYTF.